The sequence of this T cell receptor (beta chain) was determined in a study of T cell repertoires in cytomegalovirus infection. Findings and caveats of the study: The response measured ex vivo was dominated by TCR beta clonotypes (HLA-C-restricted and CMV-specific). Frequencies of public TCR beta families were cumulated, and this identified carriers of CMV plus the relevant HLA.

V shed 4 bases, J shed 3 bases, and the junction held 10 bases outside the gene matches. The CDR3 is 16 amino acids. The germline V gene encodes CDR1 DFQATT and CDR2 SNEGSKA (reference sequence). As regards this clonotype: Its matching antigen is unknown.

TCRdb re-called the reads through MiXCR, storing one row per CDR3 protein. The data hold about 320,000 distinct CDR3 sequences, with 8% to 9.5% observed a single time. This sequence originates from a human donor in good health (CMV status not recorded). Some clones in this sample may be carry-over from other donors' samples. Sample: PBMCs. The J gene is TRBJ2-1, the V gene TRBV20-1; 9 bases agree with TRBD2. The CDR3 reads CSATPAAGGDYNEQFF. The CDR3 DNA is TGCAGTGCTACCCCCGCGGCGGGGGGGGACTACAATGAGCAGTTCTTC.